A selection of T cell receptor beta chains follows, all from one sample in a study of lymphopenia after photon versus proton radiotherapy. Clones were read by immunoSEQ multiplex PCR, and TCRdb kept only the in-frame ones, dropping some. The sample holds tens of thousands of clones, 87% seen once. The sample was peripheral blood, taken from a patient treated with proton-based radiotherapy. These receptors originate from a man aged 80 or over with esophageal cancer. CDR3s include the opening cysteine and the closing phenylalanine or tryptophan. D genes are given only for firm matches. The size field is filled for only some rows; it gives once, few, many or a size class.

cdr3_nt cdr3_aa clone_size j_call cdr3_length d_call v_call
TGTGCCAGCAGCCGCGACCGTAGCAATCAGCCCCAGCATTTT CASSRDRSNQPQHF - TRBJ1-5 14 - TRBV6-5
TGTGCCAGCAGCCCTACTTATAGCAATCAGCCCCAGCATTTT CASSPTYSNQPQHF few TRBJ1-5 14 - TRBV6-5
TGTGCCAGTAGTCAGACAGTTAGCACAGATACGCAGTATTTT CASSQTVSTDTQYF - TRBJ2-3 14 - TRBV19
TGTGCCAGCAGCTTGGCCGTAGCGAGCCCGACGCATTTT CASSLAVASPTHF few TRBJ1-5 13 - TRBV5-6
TGTGCCAGCAGAGACCGGGACAGGGGTACAGATACGCAGTATTTT CASRDRDRGTDTQYF - TRBJ2-3 15 TRBD1 TRBV5-8
TGTGCCAGCAGTTACTCTACCCCGGGGACAGACTATGGCTACACCTTC CASSYSTPGTDYGYTF - TRBJ1-2 16 TRBD1 TRBV6-5
TGCGCCAGCAGTCAATCGTGCCAGTCGGAAGAGCAGTACTTC CASSQSCQSEEQYF - TRBJ2-7 14 - TRBV23-1
TGTGCCAGCAGTTCTCGGACAGGTGAAGCTTTCTTT CASSSRTGEAFF - TRBJ1-1 12 TRBD1 TRBV6-6
TGTGCCAGCAGTACCCCAGGGGCCAAAAACATTCAGTACTTC CASSTPGAKNIQYF once TRBJ2-4 14 - TRBV28
TGTGCCAGCCTCGGGGTCTCTGGAAACACCATATATTTT CASLGVSGNTIYF few TRBJ1-3 13 - TRBV19